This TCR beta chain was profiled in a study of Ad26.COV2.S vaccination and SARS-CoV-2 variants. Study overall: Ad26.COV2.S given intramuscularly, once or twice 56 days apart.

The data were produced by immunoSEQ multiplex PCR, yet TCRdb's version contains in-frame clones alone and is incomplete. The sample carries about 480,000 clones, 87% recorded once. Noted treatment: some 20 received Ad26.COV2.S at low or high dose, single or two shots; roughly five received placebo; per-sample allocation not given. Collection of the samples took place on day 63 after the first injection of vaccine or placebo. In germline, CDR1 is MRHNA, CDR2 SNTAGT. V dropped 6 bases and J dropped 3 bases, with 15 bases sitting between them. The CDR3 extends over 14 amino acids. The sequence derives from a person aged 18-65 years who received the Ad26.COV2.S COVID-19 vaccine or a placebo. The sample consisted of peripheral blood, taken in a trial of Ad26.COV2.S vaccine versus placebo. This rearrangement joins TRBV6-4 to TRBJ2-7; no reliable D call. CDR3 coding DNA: TGTGCCAGCAGGAGACCCCGAACCCGCTACGAGCAGTACTTC. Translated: CASRRPRTRYEQYF.